This T cell receptor (beta chain) was sequenced for a study of T-cell memory formation after mild COVID-19. V dropped 8 bases and J dropped 4 bases, with 9 bases sitting between them. This CDR3 spans 13 amino acids. MiXCR, run by TCRdb on the 5' RACE reads, gives a single entry per CDR3 protein. Here the sample spans roughly 600,000 distinct CDR3 sequences, 18% being singletons. This clonotype was recorded many times. The gene calls are TRBV12-3 or TRBV12-4 and TRBJ2-6; D is uncertain. Sequenced material: PBMCs or a T cell subset sorted from them (not recorded which). The receptor's source is an adult woman who had mild COVID-19 (a few samples of this study predate the infection). Cell type and time point are not known. CDR3 sequence: CASGVMGANVLTF. CDR3 sequence (DNA): TGTGCCAGCGGAGTGATGGGGGCCAACGTCCTGACTTTC.